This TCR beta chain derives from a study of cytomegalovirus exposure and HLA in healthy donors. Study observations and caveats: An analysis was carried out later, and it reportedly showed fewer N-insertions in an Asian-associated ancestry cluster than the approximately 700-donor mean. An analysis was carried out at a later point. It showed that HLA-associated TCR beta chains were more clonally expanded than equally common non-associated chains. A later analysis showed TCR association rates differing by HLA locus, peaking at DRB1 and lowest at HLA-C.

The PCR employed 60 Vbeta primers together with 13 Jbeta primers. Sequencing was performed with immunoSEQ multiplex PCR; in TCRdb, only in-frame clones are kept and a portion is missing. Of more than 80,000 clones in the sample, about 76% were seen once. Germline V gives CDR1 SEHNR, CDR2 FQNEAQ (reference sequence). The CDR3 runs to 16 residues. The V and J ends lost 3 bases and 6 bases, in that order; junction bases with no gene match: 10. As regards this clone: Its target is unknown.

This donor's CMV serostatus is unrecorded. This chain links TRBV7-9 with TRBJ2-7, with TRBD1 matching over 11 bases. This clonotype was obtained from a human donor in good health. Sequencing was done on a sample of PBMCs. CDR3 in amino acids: CASSFGLGQGAGEQYF. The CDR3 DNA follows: TGTGCCAGCAGCTTCGGTCTAGGACAGGGGGCAGGCGAGCAGTACTTC.